This passage covers 4 T cell receptor beta chains from one sample sequenced in a study of blood T cell repertoires in COVID-19. Method: immunoSEQ multiplex PCR; TCRdb's copy keeps in-frame clones and lacks some. The repertoire holds more than 200,000 clones, 86% seen once, with about 9.9% in the top ten. The sample taken for sequencing was peripheral blood. These receptors were obtained from a middle-aged man with COVID-19, enrolled during active disease.

The chain is built from TRBV5-1 and TRBJ2-7, with 9 nucleotides matching TRBD1. CDR3 length: 15 amino acids. Per germline, CDR1 SGHRS and CDR2 YFSETQ. The trim removed 2 bases at V and 6 bases at J, leaving 9 bases unmatched. The CDR3 DNA sequence: TGCGCCAGCAGCTTAGGATCGGGACAGGGTTTCGAGCAGTACTTC. This codes for CASSLGSGQGFEQYF. Based on the CDR3 plus reference TRBV5-1 and TRBJ2-7, the full variable domain is KAGVTQTPRYLIKTRGQQVTLSCSPISGHRSVSWYQQTPGQGLQFLFEYFSETQRNKGNFPGRFSGRQFSNSRSEMNVSTLELGDSALYLCASSLGSGQGFEQYFGPGTRLTVT.

The chain uses TRBV7-9 and TRBJ2-7; D call uncertain. CDR1 is SEHNR and CDR2 is FQNEAQ in the germline V gene (reference sequence). The CDR3 length is 14 residues. V was shortened by 0 bases and J by 2 bases, with 8 bases between the two germline ends. The CDR3 DNA reads as TGTGCCAGCAGCTTAGCGTCTGAGGCCTACGAGCAGTACTTC. Encoded protein: CASSLASEAYEQYF.

This sequence joins TRBV19 and TRBJ2-7; the D gene is possibly TRBD2 (5 bases). V dropped 4 bases and J dropped 0 bases, with 7 bases sitting between them. The germline gives CDR1 LNHDA, CDR2 SQIVND (reference sequence). The CDR3 has 13 amino acids. The CDR3 bases are TGTGCCAGTAGTAACGGGGACTCCTACGAGCAGTACTTC. Translating gives CASSNGDSYEQYF.

This clone was seen only a few times. The genes are TRBV27 and TRBJ2-7; 7 bases match TRBD1. This CDR3 is built from 14 residues. With 5 bases clipped from V and 2 bases from J, the junction kept 6 bases outside the gene matches. Germline lookup yields CDR1 MNHEY and CDR2 SMNVEV (reference sequence). Here the CDR3 reads CASSLTGTAYEQYF. The CDR3 DNA sequence: TGTGCCAGCAGTCTGACCGGGACAGCCTACGAGCAGTACTTC.